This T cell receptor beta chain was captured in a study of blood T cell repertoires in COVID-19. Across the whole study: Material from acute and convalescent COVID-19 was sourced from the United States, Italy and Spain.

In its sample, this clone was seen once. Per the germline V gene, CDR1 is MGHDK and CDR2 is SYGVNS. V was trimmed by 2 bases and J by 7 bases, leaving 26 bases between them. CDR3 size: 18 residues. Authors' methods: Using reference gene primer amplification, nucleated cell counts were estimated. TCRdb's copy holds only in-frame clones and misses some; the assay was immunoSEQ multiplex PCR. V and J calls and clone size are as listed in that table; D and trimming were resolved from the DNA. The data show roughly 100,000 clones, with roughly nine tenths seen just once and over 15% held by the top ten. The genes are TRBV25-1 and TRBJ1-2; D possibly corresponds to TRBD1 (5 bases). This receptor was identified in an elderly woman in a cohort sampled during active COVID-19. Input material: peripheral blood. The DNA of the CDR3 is TGTGCCAGCAGTGAAAGAGGGCCGGGGGTCAGGAGGGTTTTTGGCTACACCTTC. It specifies CASSERGPGVRRVFGYTF.